This T cell receptor (beta chain) originates from a study of blood T cell repertoires in COVID-19. On the study more broadly: Specimens from acute and convalescent COVID-19 originated in the United States, Italy and Spain. PBMCs, B-cell-depleted T cells, or T cells provided the cDNA or gDNA that made up the material.

The CDR3 has 14 residues. CDR1 and CDR2 (germline): SNHLY, FYNNEI. V dropped 6 bases and J dropped 5 bases, with 17 bases sitting between them. Original processing notes: Using reference gene primer amplification, nucleated cell counts were estimated. Clones were sequenced by immunoSEQ multiplex PCR, and TCRdb holds only the in-frame ones, with some missing. For V, J and clone size, that table is used; D and trimming come from the DNA. The table includes 100,000 to 150,000 clones, roughly three quarters detected once. The chain carries TRBV2 and TRBJ2-7; the D gene is possibly TRBD1 (5 bases). Input material: peripheral blood. This TCR derives from a human donor in a cohort sampled during active COVID-19. The CDR3 sequence is CASSVSGIGDEQYF. In nucleotides, the CDR3 is TGTGCCAGCAGCGTCAGTGGAATAGGGGACGAGCAGTACTTC.